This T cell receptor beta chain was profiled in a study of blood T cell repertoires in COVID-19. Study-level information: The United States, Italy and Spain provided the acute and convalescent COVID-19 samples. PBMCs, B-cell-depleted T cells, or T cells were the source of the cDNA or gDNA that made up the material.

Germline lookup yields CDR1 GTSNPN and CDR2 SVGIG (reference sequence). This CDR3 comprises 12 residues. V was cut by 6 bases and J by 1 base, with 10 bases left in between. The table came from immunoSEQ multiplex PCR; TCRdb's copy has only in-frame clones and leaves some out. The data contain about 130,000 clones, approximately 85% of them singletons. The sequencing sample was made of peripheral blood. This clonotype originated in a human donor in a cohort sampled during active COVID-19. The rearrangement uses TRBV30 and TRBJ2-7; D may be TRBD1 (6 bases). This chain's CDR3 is CACADSSYEQYV. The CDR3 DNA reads TGTGCCTGCGCGGACAGTTCCTACGAGCAGTACGTC.